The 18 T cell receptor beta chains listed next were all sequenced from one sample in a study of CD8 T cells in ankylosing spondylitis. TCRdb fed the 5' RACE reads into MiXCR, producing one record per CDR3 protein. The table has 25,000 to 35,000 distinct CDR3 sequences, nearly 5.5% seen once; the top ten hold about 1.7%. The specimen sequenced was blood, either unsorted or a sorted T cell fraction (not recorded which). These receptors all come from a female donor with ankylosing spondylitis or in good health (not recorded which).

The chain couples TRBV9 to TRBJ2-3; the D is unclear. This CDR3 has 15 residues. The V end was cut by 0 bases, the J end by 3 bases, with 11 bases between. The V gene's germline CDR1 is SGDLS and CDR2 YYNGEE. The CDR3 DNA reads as TGTGCCAGCAGCGTAGCTCCAAGGCGGACAGATACGCAGTATTTT. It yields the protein CASSVAPRRTDTQYF.

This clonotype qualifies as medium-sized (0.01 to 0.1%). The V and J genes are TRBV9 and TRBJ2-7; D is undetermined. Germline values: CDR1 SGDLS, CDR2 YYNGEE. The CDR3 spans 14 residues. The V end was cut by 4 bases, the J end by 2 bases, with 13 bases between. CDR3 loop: CASSLGHRPYEQYF. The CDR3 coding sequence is TGTGCCAGCAGCTTAGGGCACCGACCCTACGAGCAGTACTTC.

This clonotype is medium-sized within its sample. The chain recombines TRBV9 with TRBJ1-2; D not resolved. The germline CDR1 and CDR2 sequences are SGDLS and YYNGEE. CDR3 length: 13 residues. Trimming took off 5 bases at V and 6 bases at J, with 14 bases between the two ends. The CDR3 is CASSENTFDGYTF. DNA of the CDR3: TGTGCCAGCAGTGAGAACACCTTTGATGGCTACACCTTC.

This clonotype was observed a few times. The CDR3 region has the DNA TGTGCCAGCAGCGTAGGAGCGGGAGGGGACCAAGAGACCCAGTACTTC. Protein sequence: CASSVGAGGDQETQYF. The gene calls are TRBV9 and TRBJ2-5; 10 bases match TRBD2. The germline CDR1 and CDR2 sequences are SGDLS and YYNGEE. This CDR3 has 16 amino acids. Germline trimming cut 0 bases from V and 0 bases from J; bases unmatched to any gene: 2.

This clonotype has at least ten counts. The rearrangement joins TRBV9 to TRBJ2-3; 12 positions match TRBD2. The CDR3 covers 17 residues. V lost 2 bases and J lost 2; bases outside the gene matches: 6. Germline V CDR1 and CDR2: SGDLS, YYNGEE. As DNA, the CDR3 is TGTGCCAGCAGCGTCTCAGGACTAGCGGGACTCACAGATACGCAGTATTTT. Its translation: CASSVSGLAGLTDTQYF.

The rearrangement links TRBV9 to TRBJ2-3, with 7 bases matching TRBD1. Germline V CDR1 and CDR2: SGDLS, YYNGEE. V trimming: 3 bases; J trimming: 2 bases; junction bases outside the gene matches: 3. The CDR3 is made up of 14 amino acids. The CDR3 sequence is CASSAGQITDTQYF. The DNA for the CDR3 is TGTGCCAGCAGCGCGGGACAGATCACAGATACGCAGTATTTT.

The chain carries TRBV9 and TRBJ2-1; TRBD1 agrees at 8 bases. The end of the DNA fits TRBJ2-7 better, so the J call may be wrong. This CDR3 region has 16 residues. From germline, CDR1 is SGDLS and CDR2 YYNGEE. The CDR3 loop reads CASSTRRGQVDNEQYF. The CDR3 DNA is TGTGCCAGCAGCACCCGAAGGGGACAGGTCGACAATGAGCAGTACTTC.

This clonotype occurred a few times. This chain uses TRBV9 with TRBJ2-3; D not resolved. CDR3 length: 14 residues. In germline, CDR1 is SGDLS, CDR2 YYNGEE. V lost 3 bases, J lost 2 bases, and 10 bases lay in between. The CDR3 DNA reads TGTGCCAGCAGCGCCCAGAGGCCCACAGATACGCAGTATTTT. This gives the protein CASSAQRPTDTQYF. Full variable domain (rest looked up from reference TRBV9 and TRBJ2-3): DSGVTQTPKHLITATGQRVTLRCSPRSGDLSVYWYQQSLDQGLQFLIQYYNGEERAKGNILERFSAQQFPDLHSELNLSSLELGDSALYFCASSAQRPTDTQYFGPGTRLTVL.

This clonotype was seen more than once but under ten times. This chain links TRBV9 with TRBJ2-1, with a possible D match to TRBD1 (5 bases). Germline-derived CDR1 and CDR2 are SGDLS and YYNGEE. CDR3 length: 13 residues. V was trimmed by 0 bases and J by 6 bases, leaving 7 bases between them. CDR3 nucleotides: TGTGCCAGCAGCGTAGCTGGGGCCAATGAGCAGTTCTTC. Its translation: CASSVAGANEQFF.

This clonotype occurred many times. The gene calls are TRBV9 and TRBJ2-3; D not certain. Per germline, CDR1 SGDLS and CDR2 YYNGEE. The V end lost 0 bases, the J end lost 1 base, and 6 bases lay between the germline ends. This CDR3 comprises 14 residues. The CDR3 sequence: CASSVEVGTDTQYF. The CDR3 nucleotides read TGTGCCAGCAGCGTAGAAGTTGGCACAGATACGCAGTATTTT.

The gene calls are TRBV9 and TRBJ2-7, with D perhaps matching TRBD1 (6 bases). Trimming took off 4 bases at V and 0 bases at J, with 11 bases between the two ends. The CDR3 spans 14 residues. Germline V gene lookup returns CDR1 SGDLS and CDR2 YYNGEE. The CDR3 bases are TGTGCCAGCAGCAGAACAGGGATCTCCTACGAGCAGTACTTC. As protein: CASSRTGISYEQYF.

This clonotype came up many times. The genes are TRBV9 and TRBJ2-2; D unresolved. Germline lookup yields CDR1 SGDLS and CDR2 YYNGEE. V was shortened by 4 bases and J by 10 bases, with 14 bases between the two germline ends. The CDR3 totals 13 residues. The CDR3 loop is CASSPSESAELFF. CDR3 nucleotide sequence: TGTGCCAGCAGCCCCTCTGAATCCGCGGAGCTGTTTTTT.

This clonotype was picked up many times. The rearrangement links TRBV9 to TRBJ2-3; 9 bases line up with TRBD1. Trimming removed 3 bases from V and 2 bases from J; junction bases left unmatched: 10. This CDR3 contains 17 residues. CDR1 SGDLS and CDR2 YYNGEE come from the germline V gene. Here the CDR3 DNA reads TGTGCCAGCAGCGCCTTCGACGGGACAGGGATCACAGATACGCAGTATTTT. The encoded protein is CASSAFDGTGITDTQYF.

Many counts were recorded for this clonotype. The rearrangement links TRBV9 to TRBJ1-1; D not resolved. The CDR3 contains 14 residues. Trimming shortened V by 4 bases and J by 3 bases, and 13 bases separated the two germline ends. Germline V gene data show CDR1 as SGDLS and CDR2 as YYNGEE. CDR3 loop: CASSRSAKDTEAFF. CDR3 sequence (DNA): TGTGCCAGCAGCAGGTCGGCCAAAGACACTGAAGCTTTCTTT.

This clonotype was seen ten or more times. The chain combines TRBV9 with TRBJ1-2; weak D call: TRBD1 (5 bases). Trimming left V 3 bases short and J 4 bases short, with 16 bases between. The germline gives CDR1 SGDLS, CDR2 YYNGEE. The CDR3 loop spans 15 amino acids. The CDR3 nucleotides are TGTGCCAGCAGCGCCTTGGAGGGGCTGGGCTATGGCTACACCTTC. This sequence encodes CASSALEGLGYGYTF. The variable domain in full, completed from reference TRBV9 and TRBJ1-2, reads DSGVTQTPKHLITATGQRVTLRCSPRSGDLSVYWYQQSLDQGLQFLIQYYNGEERAKGNILERFSAQQFPDLHSELNLSSLELGDSALYFCASSALEGLGYGYTFGSGTRLTVV.

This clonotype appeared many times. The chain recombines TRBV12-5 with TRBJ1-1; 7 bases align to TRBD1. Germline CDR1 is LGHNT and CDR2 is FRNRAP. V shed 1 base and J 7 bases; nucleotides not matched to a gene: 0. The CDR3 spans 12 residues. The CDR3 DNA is TGTGCTAGTGGTTTGGGACAGGGTGAAGCTTTCTTT. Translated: CASGLGQGEAFF.

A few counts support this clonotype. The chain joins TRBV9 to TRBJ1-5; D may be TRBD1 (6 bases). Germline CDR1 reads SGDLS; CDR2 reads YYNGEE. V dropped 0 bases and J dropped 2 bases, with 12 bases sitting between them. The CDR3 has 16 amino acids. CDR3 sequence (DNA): TGTGCCAGCAGCGTAGGTGGGGGCGCGGGCAATCAGCCCCAGCATTTT. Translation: CASSVGGGAGNQPQHF.

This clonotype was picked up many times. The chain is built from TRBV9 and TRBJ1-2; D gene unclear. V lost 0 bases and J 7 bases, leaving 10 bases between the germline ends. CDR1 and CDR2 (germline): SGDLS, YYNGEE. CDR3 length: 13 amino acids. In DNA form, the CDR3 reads TGTGCCAGCAGCGTAGCTACTAGAAGTGGCTACACCTTC. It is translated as CASSVATRSGYTF.